Here is one T cell receptor beta chain with its context. This sample is drawn from a study of shared clonotypes between healthy human individuals. The CDR3 has 13 amino acids. Trimming cost V 4 bases and J 4 bases, with 9 bases left between them. CDR1 is SGHRS and CDR2 is YFSETQ in the germline V gene. The run depth of the assay was deep. Evenly divided among several immunoSEQ plates was the genomic DNA of each subset. TCRdb's copy holds only in-frame clones and misses some; the assay was immunoSEQ multiplex PCR. The sample records fewer than 650,000 clones, around 81% being singletons. The gene calls are TRBV5-1 and TRBJ1-5; D not certain. This clonotype was sampled from a woman in her 40s in good health. Some clones in this sample may be carry-over from other donors' samples. The sequencing sample was made of PBMCs. In DNA form, the CDR3 reads TGCGCCAGCAGCGACGGGGAAAATCAGCCCCAGCATTTT. Protein: CASSDGENQPQHF.